These T cell receptor beta chains were read from a single sample in a study of blood T cell repertoires in COVID-19. Some clones are missing from TCRdb's copy, which holds only in-frame ones; the method was immunoSEQ multiplex PCR. The repertoire holds roughly 200,000 clones, with around four fifths as singletons. Sequencing used peripheral blood. The receptors were sampled from a woman of 80 years or more with COVID-19, enrolled during active disease. The CDR3 runs from the conserved cysteine through the conserved F or W. D genes are given only for firm matches. Not all rows give a size; the values are once, few, many and, for expanded clones, a class.

>15|few|TRBV4-2|TRBJ2-7|TRBD2
TGTGCCAGCAGCCATCCCGGGACTAGCGTCTACGAGCAGTACTTC
CASSHPGTSVYEQYF
>14|-|TRBV5-4|TRBJ1-1|TRBD1
TGTGCCAGCAGCTTGGGACAGGGGAGCACTGAAGCTTTCTTT
CASSLGQGSTEAFF
>13|once|TRBV28|TRBJ2-7|TRBD1
TGTGCCAGCAGACCCTACAGGGGCGGCGAGCAGTACTTC
CASRPYRGGEQYF
>16|few|TRBV5-6|TRBJ2-3|TRBD2
TGTGCCAGCAGCTCTGGATTGGGGACTAGCGGGTATACGCAGTATTTT
CASSSGLGTSGYTQYF
>15|once|TRBV6-5|TRBJ2-3|-
TGTGCCAGCAGTCCCGGTAGCGGCGGCAAGAATACGCAGTATTTT
CASSPGSGGKNTQYF
>15|-|TRBV5-1|TRBJ1-4|TRBD1
TGCGCCAGCAGCTTGGCTGGAGGGGGCAATGAAAAACTGTTTTTT
CASSLAGGGNEKLFF
>14|-|TRBV5-1|TRBJ2-1|-
TGCGCCAGCAGCTTGGCCGGGGAAAAGGGTGAGCAGTTCTTC
CASSLAGEKGEQFF
>12|-|TRBV7-9|TRBJ1-6|-
TGTGCCAGCAGCAGAGTCAATCCACCCCTCCACTTT
CASSRVNPPLHF
>14|-|TRBV5-1|TRBJ1-5|-
TGCGCCAGCAGTATTTCAGGGGACGGTCAGCCCCAGCATTTT
CASSISGDGQPQHF
>16|-|TRBV5-1|TRBJ1-6|TRBD1
TGCGCCAGCAGCTTGGGGGACAGGGGGCATCGCTCACCCCTCCACTTT
CASSLGDRGHRSPLHF
>13|-|TRBV21-1|TRBJ1-2|-
TGTGCCAGCAGCGAAGTCCGGGAGGGGGGCTACACCTTC
CASSEVREGGYTF
>14|-|TRBV18|TRBJ1-5|-
TGTGCCAGCTCACCAGGGCAGGGGTATCAGCCCCAGCATTTT
CASSPGQGYQPQHF
>13|-|TRBV12-3/TRBV12-4|TRBJ1-6|-
TGTGCCAGCAGCATACAGGGCATTTCACCCCTCCACTTT
CASSIQGISPLHF